Shown below are 28 T cell receptor beta chains from a single sample sequenced in a study of T cell changes during pregnancy in multiple sclerosis. The method was immunoSEQ multiplex PCR; TCRdb's version includes in-frame clones alone and lacks a portion of them. The sample lists tens of thousands of clones; approximately 90% were seen once. The sample here was CD4+ T cells from peripheral blood mononuclear cells, taken in the second trimester of pregnancy. Receptors were obtained from a female donor with multiple sclerosis, enrolled in a pregnancy study.

The chain couples TRBV2 to TRBJ2-2, with D perhaps matching TRBD1 (5 bases). V was clipped by 6 bases and J by 4 bases, with 18 bases between them. The CDR3 contains 16 residues. CDR1 and CDR2 (germline): SNHLY, FYNNEI. Written as DNA, the CDR3 is TGTGCCAGCAGAGGAAGGCAGGGTTTGAGCACCGGGGAGCTGTTTTTT. Residues: CASRGRQGLSTGELFF.

The chain joins TRBV6-1 to TRBJ1-5; 11 bases line up with TRBD1. This CDR3 contains 15 residues. CDR1 MNHNS and CDR2 SASEGT come from the germline V gene. With 7 bases clipped from V and 6 bases from J, the junction kept 8 bases outside the gene matches. DNA of the CDR3: TGTGCCAGCAATCTCGGGACAGGGGGATTTCAGCCCCAGCATTTT. Its translation is CASNLGTGGFQPQHF.

This sequence joins TRBV19 and TRBJ1-1, with TRBD1 as a possible D gene (5 bases). This CDR3 spans 17 amino acids. V gave up 3 bases and J gave up 0 bases, with 17 bases separating them. Per the germline V gene, CDR1 is LNHDA and CDR2 is SQIVND (reference sequence). CDR3 sequence: CASSIQGMWLMNTEAFF. CDR3 bases: TGTGCCAGTAGTATCCAGGGAATGTGGTTAATGAACACTGAAGCTTTCTTT. The entire variable domain, with the rest obtained from reference TRBV19 and TRBJ1-1, is as follows: DGGITQSPKYLFRKEGQNVTLSCEQNLNHDAMYWYRQDPGQGLRLIYYSQIVNDFQKGDIAEGYSVSREKKESFPLTVTSAQKNPTAFYLCASSIQGMWLMNTEAFFGQGTRLTVV.

This clone has more than one count but fewer than ten. J is TRBJ2-5 and V is TRBV28; D perhaps matches TRBD2 (6 bases). Germline assignment: CDR1 MDHEN and CDR2 SYDVKM. Trimming stripped 3 bases from V and 5 bases from J, with 16 bases between. The CDR3 totals 15 residues. CDR3 sequence (DNA): TGTGCCAGCAGTTTGCCGCTCTTAGGAGGGGAGACCCAGTACTTC. As protein: CASSLPLLGGETQYF. The full variable domain, rest sourced from reference TRBV28 and TRBJ2-5, is DVKVTQSSRYLVKRTGEKVFLECVQDMDHENMFWYRQDPGLGLRLIYFSYDVKMKEKGDIPEGYSVSREKKERFSLILESASTNQTSMYLCASSLPLLGGETQYFGPGTRLLVL.

The chain couples TRBV5-4 to TRBJ1-1, with TRBD1 matching 10 bases. After removal of 1 base from V and 5 bases from J, the junction contained 2 bases not matched to a gene. The CDR3 has 14 amino acids. Germline values: CDR1 SGHNT, CDR2 YYREEE (reference sequence). The CDR3 DNA reads TGTGCCAGCAGCTTGAAGGACAGGGGGACTGAAGCTTTCTTT. It encodes CASSLKDRGTEAFF.

This clone was detected only a few times. The chain couples TRBV19 to TRBJ1-5; 8 bases agree with TRBD1. V trimming: 7 bases; J trimming: 4 bases; junction bases outside the gene matches: 15. The CDR3 contains 17 residues. CDR1 is LNHDA, CDR2 SQIVND, per germline (reference sequence). The CDR3 DNA sequence: TGTGCCAGTACCTTGACCCCGGAGGACAGGGTTAATCAGCCCCAGCATTTT. This gives the protein CASTLTPEDRVNQPQHF.

The chain employs TRBV2 and TRBJ1-6; D is undetermined. Germline V CDR1 and CDR2: SNHLY, FYNNEI. This CDR3 is 13 amino acids long. Trimming removed 3 bases at V and 10 bases at J, with 10 bases between. DNA for the CDR3: TGTGCCAGCAGTGAGATCGGGTCCTCACCCCTCCACTTT. Translated: CASSEIGSSPLHF.

This chain joins TRBV27 and TRBJ2-1; TRBD2 is a possible D gene (6 bases). The CDR3 contains 14 residues. V lost 3 bases, J lost 6 bases, and 12 bases lay in between. Germline lookup yields CDR1 MNHEY and CDR2 SMNVEV (reference sequence). The CDR3 loop reads CASSLQGLSNEQFF. As DNA, the CDR3 is TGTGCCAGCAGTTTGCAGGGACTTAGCAATGAGCAGTTCTTC.

For the CDR3, the DNA is TGTGCCTGGAGAAGCTCTGTCGAGCAGTACTTC. Protein product: CAWRSSVEQYF. This rearrangement joins TRBV30 to TRBJ2-7; no definite D call. V was shortened by 3 bases and J by 6 bases, with 9 bases between the two germline ends. The CDR3 length is 11 residues. CDR1 GTSNPN and CDR2 SVGIG come from the germline V gene (reference sequence).

V gene TRBV7-9 combines with J gene TRBJ1-6; D is ambiguous. The length of the CDR3 is 12 residues. V shed 1 base and J shed 9 bases, with 4 bases lying between them. Germline V gene sequence: CDR1 SEHNR, CDR2 FQNEAQ (reference sequence). The CDR3 DNA reads as TGTGCCAGCAGCTTAGGAGTTTCACCCCTCCACTTT. Protein product: CASSLGVSPLHF.

This clone was observed once. The gene calls are TRBV27 and TRBJ2-7, with 9 positions matching TRBD2. This CDR3 region has 16 residues. Trimming cost V 5 bases and J 2 bases; bases outside gene matches: 10. CDR1 MNHEY and CDR2 SMNVEV come from the germline V gene (reference sequence). CDR3 nucleotides: TGTGCCAGCAGTCCAAGGGGCCTAGCGGGAACCTACGAGCAGTACTTC. Amino acids: CASSPRGLAGTYEQYF.

This chain uses TRBV5-1 with TRBJ2-3; TRBD2 matches 7 bases. V lost 4 bases and J lost 0; bases outside the gene matches: 5. CDR1 is SGHRS, CDR2 YFSETQ, per germline. The CDR3 has 15 residues. In DNA form, the CDR3 reads TGCGCCAGCAGCAGAGCGGGGTCAAGCACAGATACGCAGTATTTT. Protein product: CASSRAGSSTDTQYF.

The chain has TRBV6-4 and TRBJ2-3; 9 bases are shared with TRBD2. The V gene's germline CDR1 is MRHNA and CDR2 SNTAGT. This CDR3 contains 15 residues. The V segment lost 6 bases and the J segment 0 bases; nucleotides outside the gene matches: 4. The CDR3 coding sequence is TGTGCCAGCAGGCTTAGCGGGGGCAGCACAGATACGCAGTATTTT. This translates into CASRLSGGSTDTQYF.

The chain uses TRBV5-1 and TRBJ2-3, with D possibly being TRBD2 (5 bases). The CDR3 totals 14 residues. Germline V gene sequence: CDR1 SGHRS, CDR2 YFSETQ. Trimming shortened V by 7 bases and J by 0 bases, and 12 bases separated the two germline ends. CDR3 bases: TGCGCCAGCGGATTTAGCGATAGCACAGATACGCAGTATTTT. This translates into CASGFSDSTDTQYF. Filled out from reference TRBV5-1 and TRBJ2-3, the complete variable domain reads KAGVTQTPRYLIKTRGQQVTLSCSPISGHRSVSWYQQTPGQGLQFLFEYFSETQRNKGNFPGRFSGRQFSNSRSEMNVSTLELGDSALYLCASGFSDSTDTQYFGPGTRLTVL.

The chain links TRBV14 to TRBJ2-2; tentative D call: TRBD1 (6 bases). CDR3 size: 13 residues. The V and J ends lost 5 bases and 4 bases respectively, with 8 bases between them. In germline, CDR1 is SGHDN, CDR2 FVKESK. CDR3 in amino acids: CASSAQGTGELFF. DNA of the CDR3: TGTGCCAGCAGCGCACAGGGCACCGGGGAGCTGTTTTTT.

The rearrangement joins TRBV6-4 to TRBJ1-1; 7 bases match TRBD1. Per germline, CDR1 MRHNA and CDR2 SNTAGT. Losses at the gene ends were 5 bases for V and 3 bases for J; bases not matched to a gene: 3. The CDR3 is 13 amino acids. The CDR3 sequence: CASSYTGDTEAFF. The CDR3 DNA follows: TGTGCCAGCAGTTACACAGGGGACACTGAAGCTTTCTTT.

CDR3 DNA: TGTGCCAGCAGCCAAGATCGTCAAGAGACCCAGTACTTC. It is translated as CASSQDRQETQYF. The chain links TRBV4-2 to TRBJ2-5; D is unclear. CDR1 is LGHNA and CDR2 is YNFKEQ in the germline V gene. Deletions cut 0 bases from V and 2 bases from J, with 4 bases between. This CDR3 spans 13 amino acids.

The V call is TRBV28, the J call TRBJ1-2; maybe TRBD1 (5 bases). CDR3 length equals 14 residues. CDR1 is MDHEN and CDR2 is SYDVKM in the germline V gene. V lost 6 bases and J 8 bases, leaving 19 bases between the germline ends. The CDR3 DNA follows: TGTGCCAGCAGCTTCAGAGGTTTAGGGGTAGGCTACACCTTC. It is translated as CASSFRGLGVGYTF.

V usage is TRBV30 and J usage is TRBJ1-1, with D possibly being TRBD1 (6 bases). Between the trimmed V and J ends, which lost 8 bases and 1 base, there was a span of 14 bases. This CDR3 contains 13 residues. Germline V gives CDR1 GTSNPN, CDR2 SVGIG (reference sequence). The CDR3 DNA sequence: TGTGCCGAGGAGTGGGGGCCGAACACTGAAGCTTTCTTT. Amino acid sequence: CAEEWGPNTEAFF.

The chain couples TRBV18 to TRBJ1-1; D uncertain. The CDR3 covers 14 residues. V lost 6 bases to trimming and J lost 3 bases, with 14 bases between them. The germline CDR1 and CDR2 sequences are KGHSH and LQKENI. CDR3 in DNA: TGTGCCAGCTCCTCTGGAGGGATCTACACTGAAGCTTTCTTT. Protein: CASSSGGIYTEAFF.

The V and J genes are TRBV6-6 and TRBJ2-1; 7 bases align to TRBD2. With 4 bases clipped from V and 4 bases from J, the junction kept 7 bases outside the gene matches. Germline values: CDR1 MNHNY, CDR2 SVGAGI (reference sequence). This CDR3 is 15 amino acids long. The CDR3 DNA sequence: TGTGCCAGCAGTTTCGGGGGGACTTCTTACAATGAGCAGTTCTTC. It is translated as CASSFGGTSYNEQFF.

This clone came up a few times. The V and J genes are TRBV28 and TRBJ2-2; 7 bases align to TRBD1. The CDR3 runs to 13 residues. CDR1 MDHEN and CDR2 SYDVKM come from the germline V gene. V lost 6 bases and J lost 7; bases outside the gene matches: 5. The CDR3 is CASRRQGFGELFF. CDR3 coding DNA: TGTGCCAGCAGGCGACAGGGTTTCGGGGAGCTGTTTTTT.

The rearrangement joins TRBV5-1 to TRBJ1-5; weak D call: TRBD1 (5 bases). V lost 2 bases to trimming and J lost 4 bases, with 10 bases between them. The germline CDR1 and CDR2 sequences are SGHRS and YFSETQ. The CDR3 runs 14 residues. The DNA for the CDR3 is TGCGCCAGCAGCTTCCAGGGAGGAAATCAGCCCCAGCATTTT. Residues: CASSFQGGNQPQHF.

This clone was seen a few times. V usage is TRBV7-9 and J usage is TRBJ2-1; TRBD1 agrees at 10 bases. The germline CDR1 and CDR2 sequences are SEHNR and FQNEAQ (reference sequence). The CDR3 contains 16 residues. V was clipped by 1 base and J by 11 bases; unmatched bases: 11. CDR3 loop: CASSLVEAGQGDKQFF. In DNA form, the CDR3 reads TGTGCCAGCAGCTTAGTTGAGGCAGGACAGGGGGATAAGCAGTTCTTC.

V gene TRBV28 combines with J gene TRBJ2-1, with 10 nucleotides matching TRBD2. The CDR3 runs 17 residues. The ends lost 5 bases at V and 7 bases at J; junction bases unmatched: 14. Germline V gives CDR1 MDHEN, CDR2 SYDVKM. The CDR3 protein is CASSPLNLAGVVNEQFF. CDR3 sequence (DNA): TGTGCCAGCAGTCCTCTAAACCTAGCGGGAGTGGTGAATGAGCAGTTCTTC.

The CDR3 loop reads CASSLPGSNTGELFF. CDR3 nucleotide sequence: TGTGCCAGCAGCCTTCCAGGTTCGAACACCGGGGAGCTGTTTTTT. The chain recombines TRBV14 with TRBJ2-2; D gene ambiguous. CDR3 size: 15 residues. CDR1 and CDR2 from the germline V gene are SGHDN and FVKESK. V shed 4 bases and J shed 0 bases, with 9 bases lying between them.

The chain couples TRBV6-1 to TRBJ1-5; D is perhaps TRBD1 (5 bases). The V and J ends lost 5 bases and 6 bases respectively, with 14 bases between them. The CDR3 covers 14 residues. Germline V lookup: CDR1 MNHNS, CDR2 SASEGT. In DNA form, the CDR3 reads TGTGCCAGCAGTATACTCTCGGGGGTTCAGCCCCAGCATTTT. Encoded protein: CASSILSGVQPQHF.

In its sample, this clone was seen once. The chain links TRBV18 to TRBJ1-1; D unclear. Trimming stripped 3 bases from V and 0 bases from J, with 8 bases between. The CDR3 sequence is 14 residues long. In germline, CDR1 is KGHSH, CDR2 LQKENI. The CDR3 nucleotides are TGTGCCAGCTCACCCCTCGGAGTGAACACTGAAGCTTTCTTT. This translates into CASSPLGVNTEAFF.